These 18 T cell receptor beta chains originate from one sample sequenced in a study of blood T cell repertoires in COVID-19. The method was immunoSEQ multiplex PCR; TCRdb's version includes in-frame clones alone and lacks a portion of them. This table has approximately 200,000 clones, about 91% appearing once. Sequencing input: peripheral blood. These receptors were collected from a woman in her twenties or thirties with acute or convalescent COVID-19.

This chain links TRBV28 with TRBJ1-1, with unresolved D. CDR1 is MDHEN and CDR2 is SYDVKM in the germline V gene. CDR3 length: 13 residues. Trimming cost V 6 bases and J 8 bases, with 16 bases left between them. CDR3 sequence reads: CASSPNLGAEAFF. CDR3 sequence (DNA): TGTGCCAGCAGCCCGAATTTAGGAGCCGAAGCTTTCTTT.

This rearrangement joins TRBV5-1 to TRBJ1-2; possibly TRBD1 for D (6 bases). Germline assignment: CDR1 SGHRS and CDR2 YFSETQ. CDR3 length equals 17 residues. The ends were cut back, 0 bases at V and 0 bases at J, with 15 bases in the middle. CDR3 region: CASSLEGLQGPNYGYTF. The CDR3 DNA sequence: TGCGCCAGCAGCTTGGAGGGTCTACAGGGACCTAACTATGGCTACACCTTC. The variable domain in full, with the rest retrieved from reference TRBV5-1 and TRBJ1-2, is KAGVTQTPRYLIKTRGQQVTLSCSPISGHRSVSWYQQTPGQGLQFLFEYFSETQRNKGNFPGRFSGRQFSNSRSEMNVSTLELGDSALYLCASSLEGLQGPNYGYTFGSGTRLTVV.

J is TRBJ2-3 and V is TRBV5-1; D unresolved. This CDR3 has 12 amino acids. V lost 0 bases and J 6 bases, leaving 5 bases between the germline ends. The germline V gene encodes CDR1 SGHRS and CDR2 YFSETQ. The chain's CDR3 is CASSLALDTQYF. CDR3 bases: TGCGCCAGCAGCTTGGCCTTGGATACGCAGTATTTT.

The chain has TRBV29-1 and TRBJ1-4; no reliable D call. Deletions cut 4 bases from V and 1 base from J, with 13 bases between. This CDR3 comprises 15 residues. The germline gives CDR1 SQVTM, CDR2 ANQGSEA. The CDR3 region is CSVGGIGRTNEKLFF. CDR3 sequence (DNA): TGCAGCGTTGGAGGGATAGGTCGAACTAATGAAAAACTGTTTTTT.

The chain employs TRBV6-1 and TRBJ1-5; D is uncertain. Germline CDR1 MNHNS, CDR2 SASEGT. V was shortened by 6 bases and J by 4 bases, with 10 bases between the two germline ends. The CDR3 extends over 13 amino acids. This chain's CDR3 is CASSYYWNQPQHF. CDR3 nucleotide sequence: TGTGCCAGCAGCTACTATTGGAATCAGCCCCAGCATTTT.

The rearrangement uses TRBV18 and TRBJ1-2; possible D gene TRBD1, 6 bases. Germline V CDR1 and CDR2: KGHSH, LQKENI. The CDR3 has 15 amino acids. Trimming removed 5 bases from V and 8 bases from J, with 21 bases in between. The CDR3 protein is CASSKVAGAEEGYTF. Written as DNA, the CDR3 is TGTGCCAGCTCAAAGGTGGCAGGGGCCGAGGAAGGCTACACCTTC.

This clone is a singleton in its sample. The chain combines TRBV7-8 with TRBJ2-7; D not certain. The CDR3 sequence is 15 residues long. Deletions cut 2 bases from V and 3 bases from J, with 14 bases between. Germline V lookup: CDR1 SGHVS, CDR2 FQNEAQ. CDR3 loop: CASSLKQRVFYEQYF. CDR3 nucleotides: TGTGCCAGCAGCTTAAAGCAACGCGTATTCTACGAGCAGTACTTC.

This clone was recorded once. The chain carries TRBV27 and TRBJ2-7; weak D call: TRBD2 (6 bases). The CDR3 has 14 residues. Per the germline V gene, CDR1 is MNHEY and CDR2 is SMNVEV (reference sequence). Trimming cost V 7 bases and J 7 bases, with 20 bases left between them. This CDR3 is CASNRWAGRGEQYF. The CDR3 bases are TGTGCCAGCAACCGGTGGGCGGGAAGGGGAGAGCAGTACTTC.

This chain uses TRBV5-1 with TRBJ2-2; D uncertain. The CDR3 spans 14 residues. Deletions cut 0 bases from V and 3 bases from J, with 6 bases between. Germline values: CDR1 SGHRS, CDR2 YFSETQ. The CDR3 is CASSLVFDTGELFF. The CDR3, as DNA: TGCGCCAGCAGCTTGGTTTTCGACACCGGGGAGCTGTTTTTT.

The chain uses TRBV27 and TRBJ2-3; 7 positions agree with TRBD2. V trimming: 1 base; J trimming: 0 bases; junction bases outside the gene matches: 4. The length of the CDR3 is 16 residues. Germline CDR1 reads MNHEY; CDR2 reads SMNVEV (reference sequence). The CDR3 protein is CASSLLGGSSTDTQYF. In DNA, the CDR3 is TGTGCCAGCAGTTTATTAGGCGGGAGTAGCACAGATACGCAGTATTTT.

The chain carries TRBV6-5 and TRBJ1-2; 12 positions agree with TRBD1. V gave up 0 bases and J gave up 6 bases; unmatched junction bases: 5. The CDR3 has 16 residues. CDR1 and CDR2 (germline): MNHEY, SVGAGI. CDR3 in DNA: TGTGCCAGCAGTTACTCGATAGGGGACAGGGGGCATGGCTACACCTTC. It specifies CASSYSIGDRGHGYTF.

The CDR3 nucleotides read TGTGCCAGCAGCCACTCAGGGGCTGGAAACACCATATATTTT. Amino acids: CASSHSGAGNTIYF. This rearrangement joins TRBV3-1 (or the pseudogene TRBV3-2) to TRBJ1-3, with D perhaps matching TRBD1 (6 bases). V was clipped by 3 bases and J by 2 bases, with 8 bases between them. The CDR3 contains 14 residues. The germline V gene encodes CDR1 LGHDT and CDR2 YNNKEL (reference sequence).

The chain is built from TRBV11-2 and TRBJ2-1; 9 positions agree with TRBD1. Looked up from germline, CDR1 is SGHAT and CDR2 is FQNNGV. CDR3 length: 17 residues. V lost 4 bases, J lost 6 bases, and 13 bases stayed unmatched. The CDR3, as DNA: TGTGCCAGCAGCTCAAGAACCACGGGACAGGGCTTCAATGAGCAGTTCTTC. Protein: CASSSRTTGQGFNEQFF.

This sequence joins TRBV9 and TRBJ2-2; TRBD2 agrees at 13 bases. V lost 0 bases to trimming and J lost 6 bases; unmatched junction nucleotides: 2. CDR1 SGDLS and CDR2 YYNGEE come from the germline V gene. The CDR3 is made up of 16 amino acids. CDR3 sequence: CASSVEGLAGPGELFF. In nucleotides, the CDR3 is TGTGCCAGCAGCGTAGAGGGACTAGCGGGGCCCGGGGAGCTGTTTTTT.

The J gene is TRBJ1-4, the V gene TRBV19; D perhaps matches TRBD1 (6 bases). CDR1 is LNHDA, CDR2 SQIVND, per germline (reference sequence). The CDR3 is made up of 13 amino acids. V gave up 4 bases and J gave up 7 bases, with 10 bases separating them. This CDR3 is CASSTRTVEKLFF. CDR3 in DNA: TGTGCCAGTAGTACCCGGACAGTTGAAAAACTGTTTTTT.

This chain connects TRBV30 to TRBJ1-5; weak D call: TRBD1 (6 bases). In germline, CDR1 is GTSNPN, CDR2 SVGIG (reference sequence). The CDR3 consists of 13 residues. The V end lost 2 bases, the J end lost 6 bases, and 11 bases lay between the germline ends. The CDR3 region is CAWSNGGFQPQHF. CDR3 coding DNA: TGTGCCTGGAGTAATGGGGGCTTTCAGCCCCAGCATTTT. The whole variable domain, remainder taken from reference TRBV30 and TRBJ1-5, is SQTIHQWPATLVQPVGSPLSLECTVEGTSNPNLYWYRQAAGRGLQLLFYSVGIGQISSEVPQNLSASRPQDRQFILSSKKLLLSDSGFYLCAWSNGGFQPQHFGDGTRLSIL.

The chain couples TRBV11-2 to TRBJ2-7; D call uncertain. The CDR3 has 12 residues. V lost 1 base and J 5 bases, leaving 6 bases between the germline ends. Germline V gives CDR1 SGHAT, CDR2 FQNNGV. The CDR3 sequence is CASSLGANEQYF. In DNA form, the CDR3 reads TGTGCCAGCAGCTTAGGCGCCAACGAGCAGTACTTC.

The DNA of the CDR3 is TGTGCCAGCAGCCTCAGGACAGATGCAGATACGCAGTATTTT. Translating it yields CASSLRTDADTQYF. The chain is built from TRBV3-1 (or the pseudogene TRBV3-2) and TRBJ2-3, with D maybe TRBD1 (6 bases). CDR1 is LGHDT and CDR2 is YNNKEL in the germline V gene (reference sequence). There are 14 residues in the CDR3. Trimming took 4 bases from V and 4 from J, leaving 12 bases between them.